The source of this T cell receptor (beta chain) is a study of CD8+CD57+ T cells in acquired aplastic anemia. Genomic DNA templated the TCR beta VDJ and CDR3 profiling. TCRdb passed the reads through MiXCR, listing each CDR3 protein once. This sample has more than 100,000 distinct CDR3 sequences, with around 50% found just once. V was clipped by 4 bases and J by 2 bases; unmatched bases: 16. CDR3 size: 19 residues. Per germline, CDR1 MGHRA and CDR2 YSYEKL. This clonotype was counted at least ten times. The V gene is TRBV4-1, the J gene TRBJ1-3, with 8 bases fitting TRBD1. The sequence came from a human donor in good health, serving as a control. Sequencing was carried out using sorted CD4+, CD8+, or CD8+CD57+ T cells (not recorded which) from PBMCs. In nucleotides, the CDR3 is TGCGCCAGCAGCCCCCCCGAGCGGAAAGGGACAGGCCCTGGAAACACCATATATTTT. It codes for CASSPPERKGTGPGNTIYF.